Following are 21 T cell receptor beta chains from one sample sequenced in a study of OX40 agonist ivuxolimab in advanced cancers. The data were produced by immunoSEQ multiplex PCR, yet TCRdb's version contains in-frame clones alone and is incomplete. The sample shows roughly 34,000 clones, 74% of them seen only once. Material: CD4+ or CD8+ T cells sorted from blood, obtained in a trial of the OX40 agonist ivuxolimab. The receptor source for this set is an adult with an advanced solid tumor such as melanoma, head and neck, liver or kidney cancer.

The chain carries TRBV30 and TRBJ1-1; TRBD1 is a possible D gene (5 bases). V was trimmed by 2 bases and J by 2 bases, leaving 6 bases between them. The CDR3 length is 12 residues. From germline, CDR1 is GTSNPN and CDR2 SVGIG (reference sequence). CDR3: CAWSQGNTEAFF. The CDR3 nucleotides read TGTGCCTGGAGTCAGGGAAACACTGAAGCTTTCTTT.

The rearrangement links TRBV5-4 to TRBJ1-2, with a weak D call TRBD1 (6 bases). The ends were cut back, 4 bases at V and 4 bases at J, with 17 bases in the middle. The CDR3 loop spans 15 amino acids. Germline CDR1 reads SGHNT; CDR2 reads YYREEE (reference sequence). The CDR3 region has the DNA TGTGCCAGCAGCCCAATCCCGGGACAAAGCTATGGCTACACCTTC. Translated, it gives CASSPIPGQSYGYTF.

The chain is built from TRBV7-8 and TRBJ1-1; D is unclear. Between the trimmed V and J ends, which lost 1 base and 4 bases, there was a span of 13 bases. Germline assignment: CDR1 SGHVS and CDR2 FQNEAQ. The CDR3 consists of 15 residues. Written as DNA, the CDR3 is TGTGCCAGCAGCTTAGGAGGGTGGGGTAGCACTGAAGCTTTCTTT. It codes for CASSLGGWGSTEAFF.

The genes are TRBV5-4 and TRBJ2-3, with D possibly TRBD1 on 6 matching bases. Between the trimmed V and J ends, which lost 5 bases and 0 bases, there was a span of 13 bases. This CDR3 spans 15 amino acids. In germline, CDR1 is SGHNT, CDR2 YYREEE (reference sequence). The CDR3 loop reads CASRRQGSSTDTQYF. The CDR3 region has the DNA TGTGCCAGCAGACGGCAGGGGAGTAGCACAGATACGCAGTATTTT.

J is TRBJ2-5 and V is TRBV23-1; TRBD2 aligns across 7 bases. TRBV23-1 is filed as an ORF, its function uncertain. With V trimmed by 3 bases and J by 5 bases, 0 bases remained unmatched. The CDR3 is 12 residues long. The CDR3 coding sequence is TGCGCCAGCAGTCAGGGAGGGGAGACCCAGTACTTC. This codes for CASSQGGETQYF.

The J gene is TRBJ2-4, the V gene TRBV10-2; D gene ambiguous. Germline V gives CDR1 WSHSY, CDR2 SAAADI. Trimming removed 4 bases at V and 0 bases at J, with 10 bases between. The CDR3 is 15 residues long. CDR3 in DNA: TGCGCCAGCAGTGGCATACAGCTAGCCAAAAACATTCAGTACTTC. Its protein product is CASSGIQLAKNIQYF.

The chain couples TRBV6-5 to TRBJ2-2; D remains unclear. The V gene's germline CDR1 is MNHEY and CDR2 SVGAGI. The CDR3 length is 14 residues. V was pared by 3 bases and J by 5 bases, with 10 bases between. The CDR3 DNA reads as TGTGCCAGCAGTTATGAGCGACGAACCGGGGAGCTGTTTTTT. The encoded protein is CASSYERRTGELFF.

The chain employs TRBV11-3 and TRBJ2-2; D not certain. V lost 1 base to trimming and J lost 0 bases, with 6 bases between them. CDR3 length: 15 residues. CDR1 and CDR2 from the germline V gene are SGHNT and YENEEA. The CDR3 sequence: CASSLVSANTGELFF. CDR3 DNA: TGTGCCAGCAGCTTAGTTAGTGCGAACACCGGGGAGCTGTTTTTT.

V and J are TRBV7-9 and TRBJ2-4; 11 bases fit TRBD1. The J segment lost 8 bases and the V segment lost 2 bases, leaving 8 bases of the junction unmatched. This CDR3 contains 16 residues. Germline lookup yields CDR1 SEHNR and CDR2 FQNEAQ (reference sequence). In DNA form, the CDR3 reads TGTGCCAGCAGCTTAAGCGCCGGGACAGGGGGAGACATTCAGTACTTC. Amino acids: CASSLSAGTGGDIQYF.

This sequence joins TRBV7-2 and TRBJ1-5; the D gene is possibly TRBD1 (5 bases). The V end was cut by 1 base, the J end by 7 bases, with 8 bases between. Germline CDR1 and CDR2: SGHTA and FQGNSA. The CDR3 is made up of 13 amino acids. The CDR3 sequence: CASSLGGTQPQHF. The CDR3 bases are TGTGCCAGCAGCTTAGGGGGGACGCAGCCCCAGCATTTT. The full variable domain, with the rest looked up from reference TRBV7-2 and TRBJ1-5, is GAGVSQSPSNKVTEKGKDVELRCDPISGHTALYWYRQSLGQGLEFLIYFQGNSAPDKSGLPSDRFSAERTGGSVSTLTIQRTQQEDSAVYLCASSLGGTQPQHFGDGTRLSIL.

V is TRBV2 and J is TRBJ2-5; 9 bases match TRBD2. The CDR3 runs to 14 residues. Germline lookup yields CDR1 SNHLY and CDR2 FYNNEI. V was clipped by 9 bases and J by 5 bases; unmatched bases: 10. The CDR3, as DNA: TGTGCCAGTAGCGGGGGCCGACCGGGGGAGACCCAGTACTTC. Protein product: CASSGGRPGETQYF.

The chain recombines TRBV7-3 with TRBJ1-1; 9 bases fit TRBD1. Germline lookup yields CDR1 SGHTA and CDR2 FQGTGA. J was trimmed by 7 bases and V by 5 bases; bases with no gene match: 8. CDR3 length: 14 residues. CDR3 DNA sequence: TGTGCCAGCAGCGCTCAACAGGGGGCATTTGAAGCTTTCTTT. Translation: CASSAQQGAFEAFF.

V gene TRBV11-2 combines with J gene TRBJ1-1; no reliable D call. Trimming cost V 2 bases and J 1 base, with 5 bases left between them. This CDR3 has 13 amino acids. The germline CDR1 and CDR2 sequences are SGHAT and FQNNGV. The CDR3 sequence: CASSLRANTEAFF. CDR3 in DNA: TGTGCCAGCAGCTTACGCGCGAACACTGAAGCTTTCTTT. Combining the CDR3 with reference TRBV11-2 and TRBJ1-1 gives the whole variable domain EAGVAQSPRYKIIEKRQSVAFWCNPISGHATLYWYQQILGQGPKLLIQFQNNGVVDDSQLPKDRFSAERLKGVDSTLKIQPAKLEDSAVYLCASSLRANTEAFFGQGTRLTVV.

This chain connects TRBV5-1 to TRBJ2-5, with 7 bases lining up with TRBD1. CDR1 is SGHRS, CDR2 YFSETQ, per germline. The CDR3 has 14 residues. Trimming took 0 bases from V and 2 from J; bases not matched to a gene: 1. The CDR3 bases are TGCGCCAGCAGCTTGGGACAGGGACAAGAGACCCAGTACTTC. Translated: CASSLGQGQETQYF.

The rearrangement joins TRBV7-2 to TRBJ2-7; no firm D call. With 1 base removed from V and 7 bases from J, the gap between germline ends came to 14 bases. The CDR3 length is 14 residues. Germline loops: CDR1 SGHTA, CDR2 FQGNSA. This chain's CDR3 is CASSLGSSAREQYF. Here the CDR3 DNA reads TGTGCCAGCAGCTTAGGAAGCTCGGCACGGGAGCAGTACTTC.

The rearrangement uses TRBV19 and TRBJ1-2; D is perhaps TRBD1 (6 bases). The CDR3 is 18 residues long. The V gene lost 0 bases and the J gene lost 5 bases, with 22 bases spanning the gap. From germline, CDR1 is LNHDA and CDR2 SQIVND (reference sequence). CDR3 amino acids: CASSIDHGQPRLRYGYTF. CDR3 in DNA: TGTGCCAGTAGTATAGACCATGGACAGCCTCGTTTGAGGTATGGCTACACCTTC.

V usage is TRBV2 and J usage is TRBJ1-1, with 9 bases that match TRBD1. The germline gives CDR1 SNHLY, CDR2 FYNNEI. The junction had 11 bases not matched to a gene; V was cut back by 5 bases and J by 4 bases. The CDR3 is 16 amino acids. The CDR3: CASSRDRVKWGTEAFF. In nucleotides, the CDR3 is TGTGCCAGCAGTCGGGACAGGGTAAAGTGGGGCACTGAAGCTTTCTTT. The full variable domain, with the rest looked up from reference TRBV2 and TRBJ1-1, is EPEVTQTPSHQVTQMGQEVILRCVPISNHLYFYWYRQILGQKVEFLVSFYNNEISEKSEIFDDQFSVERPDGSNFTLKIRSTKLEDSAMYFCASSRDRVKWGTEAFFGQGTRLTVV.

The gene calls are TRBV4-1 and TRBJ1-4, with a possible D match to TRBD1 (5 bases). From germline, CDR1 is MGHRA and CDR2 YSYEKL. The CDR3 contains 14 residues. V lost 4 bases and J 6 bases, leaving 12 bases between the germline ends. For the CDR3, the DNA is TGCGCCAGCAGCCTAGGCGAGGGGTATGAAAAACTGTTTTTT. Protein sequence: CASSLGEGYEKLFF.

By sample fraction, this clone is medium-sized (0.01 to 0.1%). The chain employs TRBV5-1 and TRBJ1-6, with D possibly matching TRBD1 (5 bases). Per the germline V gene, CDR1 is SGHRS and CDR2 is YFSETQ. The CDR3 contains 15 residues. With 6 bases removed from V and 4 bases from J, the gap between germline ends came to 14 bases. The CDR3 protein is CASTPGPGYNSPLHF. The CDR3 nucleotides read TGCGCCAGCACCCCAGGGCCGGGGTATAATTCACCCCTCCACTTT.

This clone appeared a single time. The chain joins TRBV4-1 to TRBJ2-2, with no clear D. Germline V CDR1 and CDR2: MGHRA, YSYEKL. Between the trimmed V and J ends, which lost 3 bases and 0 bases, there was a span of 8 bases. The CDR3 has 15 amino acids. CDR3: CASSQLGANTGELFF. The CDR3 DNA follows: TGCGCCAGCAGCCAGCTGGGCGCGAACACCGGGGAGCTGTTTTTT.

CDR3: CASSPPGSGGATEAFF. The CDR3 DNA reads as TGTGCCAGCTCACCACCCGGTTCTGGAGGGGCCACTGAAGCTTTCTTT. The J gene is TRBJ1-1, the V gene TRBV18, with D tentatively TRBD1 (5 bases). The V gene lost 0 bases and the J gene lost 4 bases, with 15 bases spanning the gap. The germline CDR1 and CDR2 sequences are KGHSH and LQKENI. The CDR3 length is 16 residues.